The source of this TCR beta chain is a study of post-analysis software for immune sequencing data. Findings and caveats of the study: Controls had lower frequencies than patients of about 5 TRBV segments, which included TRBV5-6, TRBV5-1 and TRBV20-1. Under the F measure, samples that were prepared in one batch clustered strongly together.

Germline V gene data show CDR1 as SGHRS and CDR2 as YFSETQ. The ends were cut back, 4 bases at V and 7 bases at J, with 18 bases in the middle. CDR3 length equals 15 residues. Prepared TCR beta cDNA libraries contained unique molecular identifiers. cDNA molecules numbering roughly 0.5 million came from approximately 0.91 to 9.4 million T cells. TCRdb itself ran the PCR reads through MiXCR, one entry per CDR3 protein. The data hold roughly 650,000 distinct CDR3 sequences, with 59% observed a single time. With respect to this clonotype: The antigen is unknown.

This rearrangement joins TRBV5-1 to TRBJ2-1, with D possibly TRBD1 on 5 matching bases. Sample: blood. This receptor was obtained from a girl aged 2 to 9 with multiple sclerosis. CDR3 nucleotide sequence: TGCGCCAGCAGCAGGACAAGACAGAGTCAGAATGAGCAGTTCTTC. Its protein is CASSRTRQSQNEQFF.